This T cell receptor (beta chain) was observed in a study of blood T cell repertoires in COVID-19. Study-level information: Samples taken during acute and convalescent COVID-19 were collected in the United States, Italy and Spain.

Participant reports of clinical history set cohort assignment. All exposed participants met a person with COVID-19 within 2 weeks before entering the study. The V gene end was trimmed by 5 bases and the J gene end by 10 bases; junction bases not matched to a gene: 12. The CDR3 totals 16 residues. The germline gives CDR1 SGDLS, CDR2 YYNGEE. The table came from immunoSEQ multiplex PCR; TCRdb's copy has only in-frame clones and leaves some out. The profile covers 190,000 or so clones, with 80% to 90% appearing a single time and about 4% taken by the ten largest. This receptor was identified in a young woman who had been exposed to COVID-19. Input material: PBMCs or T cells enriched from blood (not recorded which). The rearrangement joins TRBV9 to TRBJ1-6; 10 nucleotides match TRBD1. The CDR3 DNA sequence: TGTGCCAGCAGTGCGGGACAGGGGACCGGGGGGTCACCCCTCCACTTT. It encodes CASSAGQGTGGSPLHF. The full variable domain, its missing parts supplied by reference TRBV9 and TRBJ1-6, is DSGVTQTPKHLITATGQRVTLRCSPRSGDLSVYWYQQSLDQGLQFLIQYYNGEERAKGNILERFSAQQFPDLHSELNLSSLELGDSALYFCASSAGQGTGGSPLHFGNGTRLTVT.